The TCR beta chain described here comes from a study of ipilimumab plus nivolumab after autologous stem cell transplantation. Whole-study context: Median doses per patient: roughly five ipilimumab, fewer than ten nivolumab. The DLBCL cohort had primary refractory and relapsed disease, with 18-month progression-free survival of roughly 86% and 30%.

The CDR3 loop spans 14 amino acids. Looked up from germline, CDR1 is SGHRS and CDR2 is YFSETQ. V lost 6 bases and J lost 1, with 13 bases in between. Ipilimumab, 1 mg/kg, started 14 to 28 days after autologous transplant. A word on this clone: Its matching antigen is unknown.

TCRdb's copy holds only in-frame clones and misses some; the assay was immunoSEQ multiplex PCR. The sample records about 13,000 clones, around three quarters being singletons. The study's findings and limits: The authors say TCR, Treg and microbiome findings warrant further study.

The gene calls are TRBV5-1 and TRBJ2-5, with D unresolved. Specimen: PBMCs, collected in a trial of ipilimumab plus nivolumab as post-transplant consolidation. The receptor's source is a male donor with diffuse large B-cell lymphoma. CDR3 bases: TGCGCCAGCACCGAGACCCCTTTCCAAGAGACCCAGTACTTC. This gives the protein CASTETPFQETQYF.